One and the same sample provided the 9 T cell receptor beta chains below, sequenced in a study of PD-L1 blockade in urothelial cancer. The time point denotes: peripheral blood 6 weeks after treatment start. Clones were read by immunoSEQ multiplex PCR, and TCRdb kept only the in-frame ones, dropping some. The sample gives 95,000 to 150,000 clones, 86% of which show up once; around 2.4% is in the top ten. The sample in question was PBMCs, obtained around atezolizumab (anti-PD-L1) treatment. The receptors were sampled from a man aged 50 or older with urothelial cancer.

This clone was seen only once. At one end the junction does not follow the germline gene, possibly because of a read error. The rearrangement joins TRBV28 to TRBJ2-7, with TRBD1 matching over 9 bases. The CDR3 runs 15 residues. Germline values: CDR1 MDHEN, CDR2 SYDVKM. The CDR3 DNA is TGTGCCGGCAGCCTACTTGGGACAGGGAGACACGAGCAGTACTTC. Its translation: CAGSLLGTGRHEQYF. Using reference TRBV28 and TRBJ2-7 for the parts outside the CDR3, the full variable domain is DVKVTQSSRYLVKRTGEKVFLECVQDMDHENMFWYRQDPGLGLRLIYFSYDVKMKEKGDIPEGYSVSREKKERFSLILESASTNQTSMYLCAGSLLGTGRHEQYFGPGTRLTVT.

CDR3 residues: CASNRGQGNQPQHF. For the CDR3, the DNA is TGTGCCAGCAATAGGGGACAGGGAAATCAGCCCCAGCATTTT. The V gene is TRBV6-1, the J gene TRBJ1-5; 9 positions agree with TRBD1. CDR1 MNHNS and CDR2 SASEGT come from the germline V gene. With 7 bases clipped from V and 4 bases from J, the junction kept 5 bases outside the gene matches. The CDR3 consists of 14 residues.

In its sample, this clone was seen a few times. The rearrangement uses TRBV7-8 and TRBJ2-7; D might be TRBD1 (6 bases). This CDR3 has 14 residues. The V and J ends lost 3 bases and 0 bases respectively, with 9 bases between them. The germline gives CDR1 SGHVS, CDR2 FQNEAQ. The CDR3 protein is CASSFQGNSYEQYF. CDR3 sequence (DNA): TGTGCCAGCAGCTTCCAGGGGAACTCCTACGAGCAGTACTTC.

The chain carries TRBV10-3 and TRBJ1-6, with D possibly TRBD1 on 5 matching bases. The length of the CDR3 is 14 residues. V was clipped by 0 bases and J by 10 bases, with 10 bases between them. Germline V gives CDR1 ENHRY, CDR2 SYGVKD. The CDR3 here is CAISESGGNSPLHF. CDR3 nucleotide sequence: TGTGCCATCAGTGAGTCCGGGGGAAACTCACCCCTCCACTTT.

The chain combines TRBV5-6 with TRBJ2-7, with TRBD2 as a possible D gene (5 bases). V was cut by 4 bases and J by 3 bases, with 20 bases left in between. CDR3 length equals 16 residues. Germline values: CDR1 SGHDT, CDR2 YYEEEE. In DNA, the CDR3 is TGTGCCAGCAGCCCCCTAGGGAGTCGGAAACTCTACGAGCAGTACTTC. It translates to CASSPLGSRKLYEQYF.

The table lists this clone with a few counts. The V call is TRBV27, the J call TRBJ2-5; no definite D call. Germline CDR1 is MNHEY and CDR2 is SMNVEV (reference sequence). The CDR3 consists of 13 residues. The V gene lost 5 bases and the J gene lost 0 bases, with 7 bases spanning the gap. In DNA form, the CDR3 reads TGTGCCAGCAGTCCAATCAACCAAGAGACCCAGTACTTC. Translation gives CASSPINQETQYF.

V gene TRBV28 combines with J gene TRBJ2-3, with TRBD1 matching 8 bases. Germline values: CDR1 MDHEN, CDR2 SYDVKM. The V gene end was trimmed by 3 bases and the J gene end by 5 bases; junction bases not matched to a gene: 10. The CDR3 is 16 amino acids. The CDR3 loop is CASSFPSAGTGDTQYF. The CDR3 region has the DNA TGTGCCAGCAGTTTCCCCTCCGCCGGGACAGGAGATACGCAGTATTTT.

The V and J genes are TRBV9 and TRBJ1-4, with 7 bases lining up with TRBD1. The CDR3 runs 15 residues. Germline CDR1 reads SGDLS; CDR2 reads YYNGEE. V was clipped by 4 bases and J by 0 bases; unmatched bases: 3. CDR3 region: CASSTTGTTNEKLFF. Here the CDR3 DNA reads TGTGCCAGCAGCACGACAGGGACAACTAATGAAAAACTGTTTTTT.

This chain links TRBV15 with TRBJ2-7, with 7 bases that match TRBD1. V was pared by 2 bases and J by 5 bases, with 6 bases of the junction left unmatched. Germline V gene sequence: CDR1 LNHNV, CDR2 YYDKDF (reference sequence). The CDR3 runs 14 residues. CDR3 sequence (DNA): TGTGCCACCAGCAGACAAACAGGGGTACACGAGCAGTACTTC. This gives the protein CATSRQTGVHEQYF.